The 30 T cell receptor beta chains given below trace back to one sample, sequenced in a study of blood T cells in healthy people across ages. Alongside a J-beta primer mix, a sample-barcoded 5' primer served in a second PCR lasting about 6 to 11 cycles. Via MiXCR, TCRdb re-called the 5' RACE reads, giving one row per CDR3 protein. In the table there are about 1,000,000 distinct CDR3 sequences, around 45% of which are singletons. Specimen: blood. These TCRs come from a woman aged 55-70 years in good health.

This chain joins TRBV7-8 and TRBJ2-3; the D call may be TRBD1 or TRBD2 (5 bases each). Germline CDR1 reads SGHVS; CDR2 reads FQNEAQ. The CDR3 extends over 16 amino acids. V lost 3 bases and J 5 bases, leaving 18 bases between the germline ends. In DNA form, the CDR3 reads TGTGCCAGCAGCTTGCTGGGGGATTCGGTCGTAGATACGCAGTATTTT. Amino acids: CASSLLGDSVVDTQYF.

In this sample, this clonotype turned up a few times. The J gene is TRBJ2-5, the V gene TRBV20-1; perhaps TRBD1 as D (6 bases). The V gene lost 0 bases and the J gene lost 4 bases, with 15 bases spanning the gap. The germline gives CDR1 DFQATT, CDR2 SNEGSKA (reference sequence). The CDR3 sequence is 15 residues long. Here the CDR3 reads CSARDPRGGTETQYF. The CDR3 coding sequence is TGCAGTGCTAGAGACCCCAGGGGTGGGACAGAGACCCAGTACTTC.

This chain uses TRBV27 with TRBJ1-2; 9 bases map to TRBD1. The V segment lost 7 bases and the J segment 8 bases; nucleotides outside the gene matches: 5. CDR3 length equals 12 residues. CDR1 MNHEY and CDR2 SMNVEV come from the germline V gene (reference sequence). CDR3 region: CASTTGGVGYTF. The CDR3 nucleotides read TGTGCCAGCACTACAGGGGGCGTCGGCTACACCTTC.

This clonotype was seen a handful of times. The V call is TRBV29-1, the J call TRBJ2-1; 12 bases fit TRBD2. After removal of 7 bases from V and 4 bases from J, the junction contained 5 bases not matched to a gene. This CDR3 is 14 amino acids long. Germline CDR1 is SQVTM and CDR2 is ANQGSEA. The CDR3 spells CSAGLAGWYNEQFF. The CDR3, as DNA: TGCAGCGCCGGACTAGCGGGATGGTACAATGAGCAGTTCTTC.

This clonotype has just a few counts. The chain joins TRBV7-6 to TRBJ1-2; possible D gene TRBD1, 5 bases. Germline V gene data show CDR1 as SGHVS and CDR2 as FNYEAQ. The CDR3 has 15 amino acids. The ends were cut back, 1 base at V and 4 bases at J, with 13 bases in the middle. CDR3 region: CASSLDPGKAYGYTF. The CDR3, as DNA: TGTGCCAGCAGCTTAGATCCAGGGAAGGCCTATGGCTACACCTTC.

This clonotype was detected only a few times. The chain employs TRBV27 and TRBJ2-4, with no clear D. The CDR3 is 13 amino acids. Trimming pared 5 bases from V and 3 bases from J, leaving 8 bases between. From germline, CDR1 is MNHEY and CDR2 SMNVEV (reference sequence). CDR3 nucleotide sequence: TGTGCCAGCAGTCCGGTAAACAAAAACATTCAGTACTTC. Translated, it gives CASSPVNKNIQYF.

This clonotype was seen more than once but under ten times. One junction end disagrees with the germline gene, perhaps due to a read error. This chain links TRBV29-1 with TRBJ2-5, with TRBD2 matching 14 bases. This CDR3 spans 14 amino acids. Germline lookup yields CDR1 SQVTM and CDR2 ANQGSEA. CDR3 in DNA: TGCAGCGCAGGGACTAGCGGGAGTGGAGAGGCCCAGTACTTC. Translated: CSAGTSGSGEAQYF.

CDR3: CASSSWGLAEEKNIQYF. The CDR3 DNA reads as TGTGCCAGCAGTTCTTGGGGGCTAGCGGAGGAAAAAAACATTCAGTACTTC. The chain has TRBV12-3 or TRBV12-4 and TRBJ2-4; tentatively, D is TRBD2 (7 bases). The V end was cut by 4 bases, the J end by 4 bases, with 20 bases between. CDR3 size: 17 residues.

This sequence joins TRBV20-1 and TRBJ2-5; D remains unclear. The CDR3 totals 12 residues. Germline-derived CDR1 and CDR2 are DFQATT and SNEGSKA (reference sequence). The ends were cut back, 4 bases at V and 0 bases at J, with 6 bases in the middle. The DNA for the CDR3 is TGCAGTGCTAAACAGAACCAAGAGACCCAGTACTTC. Protein product: CSAKQNQETQYF.

The genes are TRBV5-1 and TRBJ2-3; 7 bases map to TRBD1. V shed 3 bases, J shed 1 base, and the junction held 8 bases outside the gene matches. CDR1 and CDR2 from the germline V gene are SGHRS and YFSETQ. The CDR3 is 16 amino acids. CDR3 amino acids: CASSWDSLQRTDTQYF. The CDR3 coding sequence is TGCGCCAGCAGCTGGGACAGCCTACAACGCACAGATACGCAGTATTTT.

This clonotype has a count of ten or more. The J gene is TRBJ2-5, the V gene TRBV6-5, with D unclear. The ends were cut back, 2 bases at V and 11 bases at J, with 15 bases in the middle. The length of the CDR3 is 13 residues. Germline CDR1 and CDR2: MNHEY and SVGAGI. The DNA of the CDR3 is TGTGCCAGCAGTTACGAAGCGAGAAATGAGCAGTACTTC. Encoded protein: CASSYEARNEQYF.

This clonotype was detected a few times. The chain couples TRBV15 to TRBJ1-2, with D unresolved. Trimming shortened V by 3 bases and J by 3 bases, and 14 bases separated the two germline ends. Germline CDR1 LNHNV, CDR2 YYDKDF (reference sequence). The CDR3 totals 15 residues. This CDR3 is CATSSGGSSHYGYTF. CDR3 DNA sequence: TGTGCCACCAGCAGCGGCGGCTCTAGCCACTATGGCTACACCTTC. The whole variable domain, remainder taken from reference TRBV15 and TRBJ1-2, is DAMVIQNPRYQVTQFGKPVTLSCSQTLNHNVMYWYQQKSSQAPKLLFHYYDKDFNNEADTPDNFQSRRPNTSFCFLDIRSPGLGDTAMYLCATSSGGSSHYGYTFGSGTRLTVV.

In its sample, this clonotype was seen a few times. The chain recombines TRBV12-3 or TRBV12-4 with TRBJ2-5; weak D call: TRBD2 (6 bases). V lost 2 bases and J lost 0, with 10 bases in between. The CDR3 length is 15 residues. In nucleotides, the CDR3 is TGTGCCAGCAGTTTATTAGCGGACTACCAAGAGACCCAGTACTTC. This gives the protein CASSLLADYQETQYF.

The genes are TRBV27 and TRBJ2-3, with D possibly being TRBD2 (5 bases). CDR3 length equals 16 residues. CDR1 is MNHEY, CDR2 SMNVEV, per germline (reference sequence). With 3 bases removed from V and 2 bases from J, the gap between germline ends came to 15 bases. CDR3 bases: TGTGCCAGCAGTTTCAATCCCCTGACTAACACAGATACGCAGTATTTT. It specifies CASSFNPLTNTDTQYF.

This chain links TRBV20-1 with TRBJ2-7; 7 bases are a match to TRBD1. The J call is uncertain, as TRBJ2-1 better fits the DNA end. The germline CDR1 and CDR2 sequences are DFQATT and SNEGSKA (reference sequence). The CDR3 covers 12 residues. In DNA form, the CDR3 reads TGCAGTGCTAGAGCGACAGGGAGTGAGCAGTTCTTC. Amino acid sequence: CSARATGSEQFF.

The chain carries TRBV19 and TRBJ2-3, with 8 bases aligning to TRBD2. The CDR3 spans 16 residues. Germline values: CDR1 LNHDA, CDR2 SQIVND (reference sequence). Unmatched junction bases numbered 10, after V lost 3 bases and J lost 5 bases. CDR3 nucleotides: TGTGCCAGTAGTATCGCCGAGCGGGAGCTCGGAGATACGCAGTATTTT. It translates to CASSIAERELGDTQYF.

There are a few counts of this clonotype. The genes are TRBV7-2 and TRBJ2-5, with a weak D call TRBD2 (5 bases). The V gene's germline CDR1 is SGHTA and CDR2 FQGNSA. CDR3 length: 17 amino acids. With 1 base removed from V and 2 bases from J, the gap between germline ends came to 17 bases. CDR3 in DNA: TGTGCCAGCAGCTTAGTGGCCGGGCCCGGGATTCAAGAGACCCAGTACTTC. Translation gives CASSLVAGPGIQETQYF.

V is TRBV29-1 and J is TRBJ2-2, with 9 bases matching TRBD2. Germline loops: CDR1 SQVTM, CDR2 ANQGSEA. There are 16 residues in the CDR3. J gave up 6 bases and V 1 base, and 9 bases lay outside the gene matches. CDR3 residues: CSVEVGSGRRAGELFF. CDR3 DNA: TGCAGCGTTGAAGTCGGGAGCGGGAGGCGGGCCGGGGAGCTGTTTTTT.

The table lists this clonotype with a few counts. The chain employs TRBV10-3 and TRBJ2-2, with D possibly TRBD2 on 5 matching bases. Trimming left V 0 bases short and J 0 bases short, with 8 bases between. Per germline, CDR1 ENHRY and CDR2 SYGVKD. The CDR3 is made up of 16 amino acids. CDR3 nucleotides: TGTGCCATCAGTGAGTCGTGGACTTCGAACACCGGGGAGCTGTTTTTT. Translation gives CAISESWTSNTGELFF.

V and J are TRBV6-6 and TRBJ1-2; no definite D call. This CDR3 contains 13 residues. V lost 7 bases and J 8 bases, leaving 17 bases between the germline ends. Per the germline V gene, CDR1 is MNHNY and CDR2 is SVGAGI (reference sequence). The CDR3 DNA is TGTGCCAGCACCAAGTACGGCCCAGAAGGCTACACCTTC. The encoded protein is CASTKYGPEGYTF.

CDR3 in DNA: TGTGCCAGCAGTTCCAGGGAGGACGAGCAGTACTTC. Amino acids: CASSSREDEQYF. V is TRBV27 and J is TRBJ2-7; TRBD2 might be the D (6 bases). The length of the CDR3 is 12 residues. With 4 bases removed from V and 5 bases from J, the gap between germline ends came to 9 bases. Germline-derived CDR1 and CDR2 are MNHEY and SMNVEV (reference sequence).

This clonotype was recorded a few times. The chain links TRBV5-1 to TRBJ2-5; no clear D. V dropped 3 bases and J dropped 5 bases, with 17 bases sitting between them. Germline-derived CDR1 and CDR2 are SGHRS and YFSETQ. The CDR3 has 15 amino acids. CDR3 residues: CASSSYVDKPETQYF. The CDR3 DNA reads TGCGCCAGCAGCTCCTACGTTGACAAGCCGGAGACCCAGTACTTC.

The J gene is TRBJ2-1, the V gene TRBV5-6; 10 nucleotides match TRBD1. V shed 4 bases and J 3 bases; nucleotides not matched to a gene: 7. The CDR3 length is 16 residues. Germline loops: CDR1 SGHDT, CDR2 YYEEEE. The CDR3 nucleotides are TGTGCCAGCAGCCTCCGGGACAGGGGTAGCTACAATGAGCAGTTCTTC. This encodes CASSLRDRGSYNEQFF.

The rearrangement links TRBV20-1 to TRBJ2-3, with 9 bases matching TRBD2. The CDR3 loop spans 15 amino acids. J lost 5 bases, V lost 0 bases, and 6 bases had no gene match. Germline-derived CDR1 and CDR2 are DFQATT and SNEGSKA (reference sequence). Here the CDR3 reads CSARDLSGRGDTQYF. The CDR3 bases are TGCAGTGCTAGAGACCTTAGCGGGAGAGGAGATACGCAGTATTTT.

This clonotype was detected once. The junction departs from germline at one end; a sequencing error may be responsible. The chain couples TRBV10-3 to TRBJ2-5, with 9 bases matching TRBD1. The CDR3 contains 15 residues. Germline assignment: CDR1 ENHRY and CDR2 SYGVKD. CDR3 sequence reads: CVISTRTGAGETQYF. Here the CDR3 DNA reads TGTGTCATCAGTACGCGGACAGGGGCGGGAGAGACCCAGTACTTC.

This clonotype was seen many times. J is TRBJ2-1 and V is TRBV11-1; 11 positions agree with TRBD2. The germline CDR1 and CDR2 sequences are SGHAT and FQDESV (reference sequence). Trimming at V came to 4 bases and at J to 1 base, leaving 12 bases not matched to a gene. The CDR3 is 19 amino acids. CDR3 sequence: CASSSGTSGVGISYNEQFF. CDR3 DNA sequence: TGTGCCAGCAGCTCCGGGACTAGCGGAGTGGGGATTTCCTACAATGAGCAGTTCTTC. Complete variable domain (other parts from reference TRBV11-1 and TRBJ2-1): EAEVAQSPRYKITEKSQAVAFWCDPISGHATLYWYRQILGQGPELLVQFQDESVVDDSQLPKDRFSAERLKGVDSTLKIQPAELGDSAMYLCASSSGTSGVGISYNEQFFGPGTRLTVL.

J is TRBJ2-1 and V is TRBV5-1; a weak D match, TRBD2 (8 bases). V lost 5 bases and J lost 8, with 20 bases in between. Germline V gene lookup returns CDR1 SGHRS and CDR2 YFSETQ. CDR3 size: 15 residues. CDR3 coding DNA: TGCGCCAGCAGGTCGGGGGGGACAGCGGCTGATGAGCAGTTCTTC. Encoded protein: CASRSGGTAADEQFF. Filled out from reference TRBV5-1 and TRBJ2-1, the complete variable domain reads KAGVTQTPRYLIKTRGQQVTLSCSPISGHRSVSWYQQTPGQGLQFLFEYFSETQRNKGNFPGRFSGRQFSNSRSEMNVSTLELGDSALYLCASRSGGTAADEQFFGPGTRLTVL.

This clonotype was recorded a few times. The chain carries TRBV7-6 and TRBJ2-5, with 13 bases lining up with TRBD2. The J call is doubtful: the DNA matches TRBJ2-7 better. Germline V CDR1 and CDR2: SGHVS, FNYEAQ. The CDR3 covers 16 residues. The CDR3 region has the DNA TGTGCCAGCAGCTCAACTAGCGGGAGGGCCCAGAACGAGCAGTACTTC. This codes for CASSSTSGRAQNEQYF.

As to this clonotype: A much larger clone differs by one base, so this may be a read error. V gene TRBV6-5 combines with J gene TRBJ2-5; no reliable D call. The CDR3 contains 15 residues. Germline CDR1 MNHEY, CDR2 SVGAGI. V was cut by 2 bases and J by 11 bases, with 21 bases left in between. CDR3 protein: CASSYRATGHNEQYF. Here the CDR3 DNA reads TGTGCCAGCAGTTACCGAGCGACGGGCCACAATGAGCAGTACTTC.

CDR3 sequence: CASTPRAGFAQETQYF. CDR3 nucleotides: TGTGCCAGCACCCCTCGGGCAGGGTTCGCCCAAGAGACCCAGTACTTC. The chain uses TRBV27 and TRBJ2-5; D might be TRBD1 (5 bases). This CDR3 has 16 residues. The ends were cut back, 7 bases at V and 1 base at J, with 19 bases in the middle. Germline V gene data show CDR1 as MNHEY and CDR2 as SMNVEV (reference sequence).